This record covers a single T cell receptor beta chain. Antigen specificity is unknown. Using immunoSEQ multiplex PCR, the repertoire was profiled, and TCRdb retains in-frame clones only, with some absent. The sample has tens of thousands of clones; 70% to 90% are singletons. These data belong to a study of T cell responses to AZD1222 COVID-19 vaccine. There are 15 residues in the CDR3. Trimming stripped 2 bases from V and 6 bases from J, with 14 bases between. Germline V gives CDR1 SNHLY, CDR2 FYNNEI. Findings and caveats of the study: The study found vaccine-associated CD4 TCRs spanning spike, dominant at 160-218 and 743-854. Sampling captured repertoires only after the peak T cell response.

This material consisted of peripheral blood, taken 28 days after the second AZD1222 dose. This clonotype originated in an adult who received the AZD1222 COVID-19 vaccine. V gene TRBV2 combines with J gene TRBJ1-5, with D hard to call. CDR3 sequence reads: CASSELVIQTQPQHF. Written as DNA, the CDR3 is TGTGCCAGCAGTGAACTGGTTATACAGACTCAGCCCCAGCATTTT.